A selection of T cell receptor beta chains follows, all from one sample in a study of OX40 agonist ivuxolimab in advanced cancers. Assay used: immunoSEQ multiplex PCR; TCRdb lists only in-frame clones, some missing. The data show roughly 60,000 clones, about 87% seen once. Specimen: CD4+ or CD8+ T cells sorted from blood, collected in a trial of the OX40 agonist ivuxolimab. The source of these receptors is an adult with an advanced solid tumor such as melanoma, head and neck, liver or kidney cancer. Both conserved end residues are part of each CDR3. D genes are given only for firm matches. A row's size may be missing; if present it is once, few, many or a size class.

D | size | J | V | DNA | CDR3
. | once | TRBJ2-7 | TRBV9 | TGTGCCAGCAGCGCAGGAAGACCAAAGGGCGACTACGAGCAGTACTTC | CASSAGRPKGDYEQYF
. | . | TRBJ1-1 | TRBV14 | TGTGCCAGCAGCCTCAAGACGGGGGGTACTGAAGCTTTCTTT | CASSLKTGGTEAFF
. | . | TRBJ2-7 | TRBV5-1 | TGCGCCAGCAGCTTGAATGGCGGGGAGCAGTACTTC | CASSLNGGEQYF
. | once | TRBJ2-7 | TRBV5-1 | TGCGCCAGCAGCTTGGACAGGCACGAGCAGTACTTC | CASSLDRHEQYF
TRBD1 | . | TRBJ2-2 | TRBV5-6 | TGTGCCAGCAGCTTGGCCGAGACAGGGTCGACAGGGGAGCTGTTTTTT | CASSLAETGSTGELFF
TRBD2 | . | TRBJ2-1 | TRBV5-4 | TGTGCCAGCAGTTTAGCGGGAGGCAATGAGCAGTTCTTC | CASSLAGGNEQFF
. | once | TRBJ2-1 | TRBV4-3 | TGCGCCAGCAGCCAAGACTCCCCTCAGGGCACTTTCAATGAGCAGTTCTTC | CASSQDSPQGTFNEQFF
. | . | TRBJ2-2 | TRBV2 | TGTGCCAGCAGGCGGGCAGGAGCGAACACCGGGGAGCTGTTTTTT | CASRRAGANTGELFF
. | few | TRBJ2-5 | TRBV9 | TGTGCCAGCAGCCTCTCTGGTGAGACCCAGTACTTC | CASSLSGETQYF
. | . | TRBJ1-1 | TRBV5-5 | TGTGCCAGCGCCCCAATTGGCTCGACGAGGACTGAAGCTTTCTTT | CASAPIGSTRTEAFF
. | . | TRBJ2-1 | TRBV28 | TGTGCCAGCTTGGGTCTGGGGGGCAATGAGCAGTTCTTC | CASLGLGGNEQFF
TRBD2 | . | TRBJ2-2 | TRBV5-1 | TGCGCCAGCAGCTTGGCTCCCAGCGGGAGGGTATCCGGGGAGCTGTTTTTT | CASSLAPSGRVSGELFF
. | . | TRBJ2-1 | TRBV29-1 | TGCAGCGTTGTTTGGGATGAGCAGTTCTTC | CSVVWDEQFF
. | once | TRBJ2-7 | TRBV28 | TGTGCCAGCAGCCTGGGAGGAAGTAGGGCCTACGAGCAGTACTTC | CASSLGGSRAYEQYF
. | . | TRBJ2-7 | TRBV6-5 | TGTGCCAGCTGCCAACCGCTCTACGAGCAGTACTTC | CASCQPLYEQYF
. | . | TRBJ2-3 | TRBV18 | TGTGCCAGCTCACCGGGCCCTTCGGATACGCAGTATTTT | CASSPGPSDTQYF
. | once | TRBJ2-2 | TRBV29-1 | TGCAGCGTTCAACAGGGTTTCACCGGGGAGCTGTTTTTT | CSVQQGFTGELFF
. | few | TRBJ2-4 | TRBV28 | TGTGGGACTCTAGCCAAAAACATTCAGTACTTC | CGTLAKNIQYF
. | . | TRBJ1-6 | TRBV19 | TGTGCCAGTAGTATAGATGATACGGGGAGTTCACCCCTCCACTTT | CASSIDDTGSSPLHF
TRBD2 | . | TRBJ2-1 | TRBV29-1 | TGCAGCGTTGCTGCGCTAGCGGGCTCCTACAATGAGCAGTTCTTC | CSVAALAGSYNEQFF
. | . | TRBJ2-3 | TRBV18 | TGTGCCAGCTCAACTAGCACAGATACGCAGTATTTT | CASSTSTDTQYF
. | . | TRBJ2-2 | TRBV21-1 | TGTGCCAGCAGCAAAGATGAAAGGGACCCGAACACCGGGGAGCTGTTTTTT | CASSKDERDPNTGELFF
TRBD2 | . | TRBJ2-5 | TRBV9 | TGTGCCAGCAGCGTAGGATTAGGGGAGGGGGAGACCCAGTACTTC | CASSVGLGEGETQYF
. | once | TRBJ2-4 | TRBV7-9 | TGTGCCAGCAGTCCCGACCTAGCCAAAAACATTCAGTACTTC | CASSPDLAKNIQYF
. | . | TRBJ2-1 | TRBV6-1 | TGTGCCAGCGAGAGGAGGGGGGTTTACAATGAGCAGTTCTTC | CASERRGVYNEQFF
. | . | TRBJ1-5 | TRBV18 | TGTGCCAGCTCACCACAGAGACAGGGCAATCAGCCCCAGCATTTT | CASSPQRQGNQPQHF
. | . | TRBJ1-2 | TRBV9 | TGTGCCAGCAGCGTAGTCCAAAGTGGGCGGGATGGCTACACCTTC | CASSVVQSGRDGYTF
. | . | TRBJ2-7 | TRBV10-1 | TGCGCCAGCAGTGTCAACAGGGTTTCTGGCGAGCAGTACTTC | CASSVNRVSGEQYF
. | . | TRBJ1-3 | TRBV9 | TGTGCCAGCACCCCCTCCCACTCTGGAAACACCATATATTTT | CASTPSHSGNTIYF